The sequence of this TCR beta chain was determined in a study of vaccination and CD4 T cells after COVID-19. Study-wide context: Six males and four females constituted the convalescent cohort, two of whom were Hispanic. Everyone enrolled got two doses of BNT162b2 or mRNA-1273 vaccine. Median time from second vaccine dose to sampling was just over 70 days (14 to 241).

Cultured CD4+ T cell DNA underwent sequencing with the Oncomine TCR Beta short-read assay. MiXCR, applied by TCRdb to the PCR reads, yields one record per CDR3 protein. The repertoire holds 19,000 or so distinct CDR3 sequences, with roughly 40% as singletons. This clonotype was found a few times. What it recognizes is unknown. Treatment: approximately nine-day PBMC culture with coronavirus spike peptide pools or control peptides (ViraFEST assay). The sequencing input was CD4+ T cells from blood, cultured in vitro. The receptor's source is a human donor who had recovered from COVID-19.

The CDR3 DNA reads TGCGCCAGCAGCCGGGGGGGCACTGAAGCTTTCTTT. It yields the protein CASSRGGTEAFF. J is TRBJ1-1 and V is TRBV4-1, with D possibly matching TRBD1 (5 bases). The CDR3 has 12 amino acids. Trimming shortened V by 4 bases and J by 4 bases, and 7 bases separated the two germline ends. Germline-derived CDR1 and CDR2 are MGHRA and YSYEKL.